This T cell receptor beta chain appears in the sequencing data of a study of T cell changes during pregnancy in multiple sclerosis. Using immunoSEQ multiplex PCR, the repertoire was profiled, and TCRdb retains in-frame clones only, with some absent. The sample holds roughly 110,000 clones; about 90% are singletons and the top ten take roughly 1.6%. Germline lookup yields CDR1 SEHNR and CDR2 FQNEAQ (reference sequence). There are 14 residues in the CDR3. Between the trimmed V and J ends, which lost 0 bases and 1 base, there was a span of 6 bases. A few counts support this clone. This clonotype was sampled from a female donor with multiple sclerosis, enrolled in a pregnancy study. The specimen comprised peripheral blood, sampled before pregnancy. This sequence joins TRBV7-9 and TRBJ1-1; perhaps TRBD1 as D (6 bases). The CDR3 protein is CASSLARGNTEAFF. CDR3 sequence (DNA): TGTGCCAGCAGCTTAGCCAGGGGGAACACTGAAGCTTTCTTT.